Each of the 23 T cell receptor beta chains below was sequenced from the same sample in a study of PD-L1 blockade in urothelial cancer. Repertoires were generated with immunoSEQ multiplex PCR, while TCRdb's copy carries only in-frame clones and drops some. The repertoire holds some 100,000 clones, with around 90% as singletons. This material consisted of PBMCs, taken around atezolizumab (anti-PD-L1) treatment. Receptors were obtained from a woman older than 75 with urothelial cancer.

The chain recombines TRBV5-1 with TRBJ2-1, with a possible D match to TRBD1 (6 bases). The length of the CDR3 is 15 residues. CDR1 is SGHRS and CDR2 is YFSETQ in the germline V gene. V shed 6 bases and J shed 2 bases, with 15 bases lying between them. The DNA for the CDR3 is TGCGCCAGCACCTTACAGGGAAGCACCTACAATGAGCAGTTCTTC. Translating gives CASTLQGSTYNEQFF.

The chain has TRBV27 and TRBJ2-3; 9 nucleotides line up with TRBD1. The germline V gene has CDR1 MNHEY and CDR2 SMNVEV (reference sequence). The V gene end was trimmed by 8 bases and the J gene end by 7 bases; junction bases not matched to a gene: 19. The CDR3 spans 17 residues. CDR3 sequence: CASGLGTGTGTRYTQYF. DNA for the CDR3: TGTGCCAGCGGACTCGGGACCGGGACAGGGACTCGGTATACGCAGTATTTT.

The genes are TRBV6-1 and TRBJ2-1, with D perhaps matching TRBD1 (5 bases). Germline V lookup: CDR1 MNHNS, CDR2 SASEGT. The V end was cut by 4 bases, the J end by 9 bases, with 16 bases between. CDR3 length: 14 residues. The DNA for the CDR3 is TGTGCCAGCAGTGTTGGGGCCGCCTCCGTTGAGCAGTTCTTC. It is translated as CASSVGAASVEQFF.

The chain joins TRBV19 to TRBJ2-1, with no clear D. CDR3 length: 16 amino acids. The germline V and J ends were trimmed by 11 bases and 6 bases, with 26 bases remaining between them. Germline V gives CDR1 LNHDA, CDR2 SQIVND (reference sequence). The CDR3 loop is CADSKSDSPPPNEQFF. The DNA of the CDR3 is TGTGCCGATAGCAAGTCCGACTCCCCTCCTCCCAATGAGCAGTTCTTC.

V gene TRBV29-1 combines with J gene TRBJ2-1; TRBD2 aligns across 11 bases. The junction had 4 bases not matched to a gene; V was cut back by 5 bases and J by 4 bases. The CDR3 has 14 amino acids. In germline, CDR1 is SQVTM, CDR2 ANQGSEA. The DNA for the CDR3 is TGCAGCGTTAAACTAGCGGGAGCTTACAATGAGCAGTTCTTC. As protein: CSVKLAGAYNEQFF.

CDR3 in DNA: TGTGCCAGCAGCTTAGAACGCGTAAACATTCAGTACTTC. This gives the protein CASSLERVNIQYF. The chain employs TRBV11-1 and TRBJ2-4; no firm D call. V lost 1 base and J lost 6, with 7 bases in between. The CDR3 contains 13 residues. Per the germline V gene, CDR1 is SGHAT and CDR2 is FQDESV (reference sequence).

V and J are TRBV7-3 and TRBJ2-7, with D maybe TRBD1 (5 bases). Between the trimmed V and J ends, which lost 4 bases and 5 bases, there was a span of 12 bases. This CDR3 has 13 residues. Germline loops: CDR1 SGHTA, CDR2 FQGTGA. Written as DNA, the CDR3 is TGTGCCAGCAGCTCAGACAGCGACCACGAGCAGTACTTC. It translates to CASSSDSDHEQYF.

V gene TRBV19 combines with J gene TRBJ1-5; 7 bases map to TRBD1. J gave up 2 bases and V 6 bases, and 7 bases lay outside the gene matches. The CDR3 totals 15 residues. Germline assignment: CDR1 LNHDA and CDR2 SQIVND (reference sequence). CDR3 residues: CASRRTGDGNQPQHF. The CDR3, as DNA: TGTGCCAGTAGACGAACAGGGGACGGCAATCAGCCCCAGCATTTT.

The V gene is TRBV5-1, the J gene TRBJ2-7, with 7 positions matching TRBD1. Germline-derived CDR1 and CDR2 are SGHRS and YFSETQ. This CDR3 has 15 residues. After removal of 4 bases from V and 3 bases from J, the junction contained 10 bases not matched to a gene. The CDR3 DNA reads as TGCGCCAGCAGCGGGGGACAGCGTACTTACTACGAGCAGTACTTC. This codes for CASSGGQRTYYEQYF.

The chain couples TRBV7-3 to TRBJ2-7, with D perhaps TRBD2 (5 bases). This CDR3 has 13 amino acids. Germline CDR1 SGHTA, CDR2 FQGTGA. V was pared by 5 bases and J by 4 bases, with 12 bases between. CDR3 DNA sequence: TGTGCCAGCAGCCAACTCGAGGGTTACGAGCAGTACTTC. Its protein is CASSQLEGYEQYF.

This chain joins TRBV4-2 and TRBJ2-1, with D tentatively TRBD2 (6 bases). Per germline, CDR1 LGHNA and CDR2 YNFKEQ. This CDR3 comprises 13 residues. V was shortened by 7 bases and J by 6 bases, with 13 bases between the two germline ends. The DNA for the CDR3 is TGTGCCAGCACCCAGTTGGGGGGCAATGAGCAGTTCTTC. Translated: CASTQLGGNEQFF.

The rearrangement links TRBV27 to TRBJ1-1; no firm D call. V was cut by 6 bases and J by 1 base, with 9 bases left in between. The CDR3 is made up of 13 amino acids. In germline, CDR1 is MNHEY, CDR2 SMNVEV (reference sequence). The CDR3 here is CASSLQKNTEAFF. CDR3 bases: TGTGCCAGCAGCCTACAGAAGAACACTGAAGCTTTCTTT.

The chain recombines TRBV30 with TRBJ1-2, with unresolved D. The CDR3 runs to 14 residues. Trimming pared 2 bases from V and 6 bases from J, leaving 16 bases between. CDR1 is GTSNPN, CDR2 SVGIG, per germline (reference sequence). CDR3 sequence: CAWSINSGEHGYTF. The CDR3 region has the DNA TGTGCCTGGAGTATTAATAGCGGGGAACATGGCTACACCTTC. The variable domain in full, completed from reference TRBV30 and TRBJ1-2, reads SQTIHQWPATLVQPVGSPLSLECTVEGTSNPNLYWYRQAAGRGLQLLFYSVGIGQISSEVPQNLSASRPQDRQFILSSKKLLLSDSGFYLCAWSINSGEHGYTFGSGTRLTVV.

The chain recombines TRBV7-8 with TRBJ2-2; 7 bases are a match to TRBD1. V trimming: 1 base; J trimming: 0 bases; junction bases outside the gene matches: 2. This CDR3 is built from 16 residues. Germline V lookup: CDR1 SGHVS, CDR2 FQNEAQ. CDR3 amino acids: CASSLGGGANTGELFF. The CDR3 DNA reads as TGTGCCAGCAGCTTAGGAGGGGGCGCGAACACCGGGGAGCTGTTTTTT.

The chain has TRBV2 and TRBJ2-1; 12 positions agree with TRBD2. The V gene end was trimmed by 11 bases and the J gene end by 2 bases; junction bases not matched to a gene: 13. CDR3 length: 17 residues. CDR1 and CDR2 (germline): SNHLY, FYNNEI. CDR3: CARRGSSGRDAYNEQFF. CDR3 DNA: TGTGCCCGTCGCGGGTCTAGCGGGAGGGACGCCTACAATGAGCAGTTCTTC.

A single count supports this clone. The CDR3 DNA is TGTGCCAGCAGCTTAGACGTTCTCTCCTACAATGAGCAGTTCTTC. Its protein is CASSLDVLSYNEQFF. The chain couples TRBV11-3 to TRBJ2-1, with D uncertain. The CDR3 has 15 residues. Per germline, CDR1 SGHNT and CDR2 YENEEA. The V end lost 0 bases, the J end lost 0 bases, and 6 bases lay between the germline ends.

The chain recombines TRBV5-1 with TRBJ1-1, with TRBD1 matching over 8 bases. V dropped 4 bases and J dropped 0; count of bases not matched to a gene: 5. Per germline, CDR1 SGHRS and CDR2 YFSETQ. The length of the CDR3 is 15 residues. For the CDR3, the DNA is TGCGCCAGCAGCCCCCGGACAGGGATGAACACTGAAGCTTTCTTT. Translated: CASSPRTGMNTEAFF.

The CDR3 DNA follows: TGTGCCAGCAGCTTGGACCGGCTGACAGTTAACGGGGAGCTGTTTTTT. This translates into CASSLDRLTVNGELFF. The genes are TRBV5-4 and TRBJ2-2; a weak D match, TRBD1 (5 bases). There are 16 residues in the CDR3. CDR1 is SGHNT and CDR2 is YYREEE in the germline V gene (reference sequence). Trimming pared 0 bases from V and 7 bases from J, leaving 16 bases between.

The chain joins TRBV10-3 to TRBJ1-2; D may be TRBD1 (5 bases). The V gene's germline CDR1 is ENHRY and CDR2 SYGVKD. Trimming removed 8 bases from V and 6 bases from J, with 19 bases in between. The CDR3 spans 14 residues. DNA of the CDR3: TGTGCCATCGGTACCCAGGGTAAGGGGAATGGCTACACCTTC. Translation gives CAIGTQGKGNGYTF.

Only one count was recorded for this clone. The chain combines TRBV18 with TRBJ2-7; 7 bases line up with TRBD1. Per germline, CDR1 KGHSH and CDR2 LQKENI. The CDR3 totals 13 residues. V dropped 3 bases and J dropped 7; count of bases not matched to a gene: 6. The CDR3 sequence is CASSPEGAREQYF. Written as DNA, the CDR3 is TGTGCCAGCTCACCTGAGGGGGCGCGGGAGCAGTACTTC.

V gene TRBV7-9 combines with J gene TRBJ2-1; D is undetermined. V lost 4 bases and J 0 bases, leaving 7 bases between the germline ends. Germline CDR1 is SEHNR and CDR2 is FQNEAQ (reference sequence). This CDR3 spans 14 amino acids. The CDR3 DNA reads TGTGCCAGCAGCTGGAGAGTCTCCTACAATGAGCAGTTCTTC. This gives the protein CASSWRVSYNEQFF.

V and J are TRBV19 and TRBJ1-1; D may be TRBD1 (6 bases). Trimming pared 4 bases from V and 1 base from J, leaving 16 bases between. Germline V gives CDR1 LNHDA, CDR2 SQIVND (reference sequence). The CDR3 covers 16 residues. Here the CDR3 DNA reads TGTGCCAGTAGTAGCCTCCGACAGGCCCCGAACACTGAAGCTTTCTTT. Protein product: CASSSLRQAPNTEAFF.

The chain recombines TRBV28 with TRBJ1-1; D ambiguous. The CDR3 extends over 15 amino acids. Between the trimmed V and J ends, which lost 5 bases and 0 bases, there was a span of 13 bases. Germline assignment: CDR1 MDHEN and CDR2 SYDVKM. The CDR3 DNA reads as TGTGCCAGCAGTCCCGGTGGTTCGGTGAACACTGAAGCTTTCTTT. Residues: CASSPGGSVNTEAFF.